What follows is one T cell receptor beta chain and its context. Trimming removed 4 bases at V and 6 bases at J, with 9 bases between. CDR3 length: 12 amino acids. Per the germline V gene, CDR1 is MNHEY and CDR2 is SMNVEV (reference sequence). The data were taken from a study of blood T cell repertoires in COVID-19. Study summary: Samples taken during acute and convalescent COVID-19 were collected in the United States, Italy and Spain. In each case, the material was cDNA or gDNA derived from T cells, B-cell-depleted T cells, or PBMCs.

In the original analysis: Amplification from reference gene primers served as the basis for estimated nucleated cell counts. Sequencing used immunoSEQ multiplex PCR; TCRdb keeps in-frame clones, though not all of them. That table supplies the V and J calls and clone size; D and trimming were determined from the DNA. Of tens of thousands of clones detected, roughly nine tenths appear once; the ten largest clones hold less than 7%. This sequence joins TRBV27 and TRBJ1-2; a possible D gene is TRBD1 (5 bases). The sequence was obtained from a human donor in a cohort sampled during active COVID-19. The sample consisted of peripheral blood. The CDR3 region has the DNA TGTGCCAGCAGTTCGGGGGTCCATGGCTACACCTTC. It encodes CASSSGVHGYTF.